These 10 T cell receptor beta chains were sequenced from one sample in a study of CD8 T cells in ankylosing spondylitis. TCRdb passed the 5' RACE reads through MiXCR, listing each CDR3 protein once. The table has nearly 250,000 distinct CDR3 sequences, under 35% seen once. Sequences were obtained from blood, either unsorted or a sorted T cell fraction (not recorded which). All receptors come from a male donor with ankylosing spondylitis or in good health (not recorded which).

The gene calls are TRBV15 and TRBJ2-4, with 11 nucleotides matching TRBD2. Germline V gives CDR1 LNHNV, CDR2 YYDKDF (reference sequence). This CDR3 has 20 amino acids. After removal of 4 bases from V and 0 bases from J, the junction contained 14 bases not matched to a gene. DNA of the CDR3: TGTGCCACCAGCATCCTCCTTTTTACTAGCGGGGGTTTAGCCAAAAACATTCAGTACTTC. This encodes CATSILLFTSGGLAKNIQYF.

DNA for the CDR3: TGCGCCAGCAGCTTGGAATTGGATCCTAACTATGGCTACACCTTC. Translated, it gives CASSLELDPNYGYTF. V usage is TRBV5-1 and J usage is TRBJ1-2; D unresolved. Germline values: CDR1 SGHRS, CDR2 YFSETQ. Trimming left V 0 bases short and J 0 bases short, with 9 bases between. The CDR3 sequence is 15 residues long.

The chain links TRBV6-5 to TRBJ2-7; TRBD2 might be the D (6 bases). Trimming took off 6 bases at V and 4 bases at J, with 22 bases between the two ends. CDR3 length equals 16 residues. CDR1 is MNHEY, CDR2 SVGAGI, per germline. CDR3 nucleotides: TGTGCCAGCAGCTACGGACCTGATGGGGGGAGATACGAGCAGTACTTC. It yields the protein CASSYGPDGGRYEQYF.

This clonotype occurred a few times. The chain carries TRBV20-1 and TRBJ2-7; D is possibly TRBD1 (6 bases). The CDR3 length is 12 residues. V shed 6 bases and J shed 0 bases, with 9 bases lying between them. Germline V gives CDR1 DFQATT, CDR2 SNEGSKA (reference sequence). For the CDR3, the DNA is TGCAGTGCCGACAGGAACTCCTACGAGCAGTACTTC. Amino acid sequence: CSADRNSYEQYF.

The CDR3 loop is CASSSTASYQETQYF. Here the CDR3 DNA reads TGTGCCAGCAGTTCCACCGCCTCTTACCAAGAGACCCAGTACTTC. V is TRBV12-3 or TRBV12-4 and J is TRBJ2-5; no firm D call. This CDR3 spans 15 amino acids. Trimming pared 4 bases from V and 0 bases from J, leaving 12 bases between.

As DNA, the CDR3 is TGTGCCAGCAGTCCCTTGGCCTCGGGCTACATTCAGTACTTC. Residues: CASSPLASGYIQYF. V usage is TRBV12-3 or TRBV12-4 and J usage is TRBJ2-4; D unresolved. V was pared by 5 bases and J by 8 bases, with 16 bases between. This CDR3 is built from 14 residues.

The rearrangement links TRBV6-5 to TRBJ2-1; maybe TRBD2 (5 bases). Trimming removed 0 bases from V and 2 bases from J, with 11 bases in between. This CDR3 contains 16 residues. Germline assignment: CDR1 MNHEY and CDR2 SVGAGI. Here the CDR3 DNA reads TGTGCCAGCAGTTACTCGATAGAGGGCCCCTACAATGAGCAGTTCTTC. This gives the protein CASSYSIEGPYNEQFF.

In nucleotides, the CDR3 is TGCGCCAGCAGCCCGCGGGACCCCCCAGAGACCCAGTACTTC. This sequence encodes CASSPRDPPETQYF. The genes are TRBV5-1 and TRBJ2-5, with D possibly being TRBD2 (6 bases). Trimming shortened V by 4 bases and J by 4 bases, and 14 bases separated the two germline ends. This CDR3 comprises 14 residues. The V gene's germline CDR1 is SGHRS and CDR2 YFSETQ.

This clonotype was seen only a few times. The chain links TRBV20-1 to TRBJ1-6; D is unresolved. V gave up 3 bases and J gave up 8 bases, with 11 bases separating them. Per the germline V gene, CDR1 is DFQATT and CDR2 is SNEGSKA (reference sequence). The CDR3 consists of 13 residues. The CDR3 nucleotides are TGCAGTGCTAGGCGGCAGAGAGATTCACCCCTCCACTTT. The encoded protein is CSARRQRDSPLHF.

This clonotype was seen only a few times. The rearrangement links TRBV7-9 to TRBJ2-5; D gene ambiguous. Trimming took 4 bases from V and 5 from J, leaving 11 bases between them. This CDR3 spans 13 amino acids. Germline assignment: CDR1 SEHNR and CDR2 FQNEAQ (reference sequence). CDR3 sequence: CASSSPNRETQYF. The CDR3 DNA follows: TGTGCCAGCAGCTCGCCGAACCGGGAGACCCAGTACTTC.